This T cell receptor (beta chain) was identified in a study of blood T cell repertoires in COVID-19. Overall study: Some COVID-19 samples were acute and others convalescent; all came from the United States, Italy and Spain. In each case, the material was cDNA or gDNA derived from T cells, B-cell-depleted T cells, or PBMCs.

As originally analysed: Reference gene primer amplification in the assay estimated nucleated cell counts. Only in-frame clones appear in the TCRdb table, and some are missing; sequencing was by immunoSEQ multiplex PCR. The V and J calls and clone size are taken from that table; D and trimming were inferred from the DNA. The sample contains over 110,000 clones, over 70% of which appear only once. Germline V CDR1 and CDR2: ENHRY, SYGVKD. Trimming pared 0 bases from V and 0 bases from J, leaving 18 bases between. The CDR3 has 18 residues. The sample consisted of peripheral blood. The rearrangement joins TRBV10-3 to TRBJ2-7, with a weak D call TRBD2 (6 bases). The sequence was collected from a woman aged 60 to 75 with acute or convalescent COVID-19. The CDR3 reads CAISESGGAQLISYEQYF. The CDR3 DNA reads TGTGCCATCAGTGAGTCTGGCGGGGCCCAACTTATCTCCTACGAGCAGTACTTC.